This TCR beta chain was sequenced in a study of beta chain features in type 1 diabetes. Study-wide context: The study found patients and healthy donors alike in age, gender and cell yields.

Purity of each sorted population was above 95%. The investigators reverse transcribed all of the isolated RNA, so they sequenced expressed TCRB transcripts. The repertoire was sequenced with immunoSEQ multiplex PCR; TCRdb's copy has only in-frame clones and lacks some. The table shows fewer than 250,000 clones, with 68% occurring only once. This clone showed up just a few times. Specimen: naive CD4+ T cells from blood. The clonotype originates from a man aged 25 to 40 in good health.

CDR3 nucleotide sequence: TGTGCCAGCAGTAGGGGACTAGCGGTCTACAATGAGCAGTTCTTC. As protein: CASSRGLAVYNEQFF. The J gene is TRBJ2-1, the V gene TRBV28, with 11 bases fitting TRBD2. V shed 5 bases, J shed 3 bases, and the junction held 3 bases outside the gene matches. Germline assignment: CDR1 MDHEN and CDR2 SYDVKM. The CDR3 extends over 15 amino acids.